This T cell receptor beta chain was sequenced in a study of post-analysis software for immune sequencing data. Findings of the study overall: Patients carried 5 or 6 TRBV segments more frequently than controls did, and TRBV5-6, TRBV5-1 and TRBV20-1 were among them.

Tagging with unique molecular identifiers was a feature of the TCR beta cDNA libraries. TCRdb re-called the PCR reads through MiXCR, storing one row per CDR3 protein. The sample holds some 450,000 distinct CDR3 sequences, 40% to 55% seen once. In regard to this clonotype: Its antigen is not identified.

This CDR3 has 14 residues. V shed 5 bases, J shed 8 bases, and the junction held 3 bases outside the gene matches. Per germline, CDR1 MDHEN and CDR2 SYDVKM. This sequence joins TRBV28 and TRBJ2-1; TRBD2 agrees at 13 bases. The sequence came from a girl aged 5-17 years with multiple sclerosis. Sequenced: blood. CDR3 sequence (DNA): TGTGCCAGCAGTCATGGACTAGCGGGAGATGAGCAGTTCTTC. Amino acid sequence: CASSHGLAGDEQFF.